This TCR beta chain was sequenced for a study of OX40 agonist ivuxolimab in advanced cancers. As for the study in general: Every 2 weeks, ivuxolimab was infused into the patients intravenously at between 0.01 and 10 mg/kg. Eligibility admitted prior anti-PD-1, anti-PD-L1 or anti-CTLA-4 therapy; around 38% had some.

Germline assignment: CDR1 SEHNR and CDR2 FQNEAQ (reference sequence). This CDR3 comprises 13 residues. J lost 11 bases, V lost 6 bases, and 10 bases had no gene match. Systemic immunosuppression or a history of autoimmune disease excluded patients. The data were produced by immunoSEQ multiplex PCR, yet TCRdb's version contains in-frame clones alone and is incomplete. Of roughly 81,000 clones detected, approximately 85% appear once; the ten largest clones hold roughly 5.5%. The chain couples TRBV7-9 to TRBJ1-1; TRBD1 matches at 9 bases. The TCR sequence derives from an adult with an advanced solid tumor such as melanoma, head and neck, liver or kidney cancer. Here the sequenced sample was CD4+ or CD8+ T cells sorted from blood, taken in a trial of the OX40 agonist ivuxolimab. DNA of the CDR3: TGTGCCAGCAGTCCCACAGGGGGCGCCCGGGCTTTCTTT. Amino acids: CASSPTGGARAFF. The full variable domain, completed using reference TRBV7-9 and TRBJ1-1, is DTGVSQNPRHKITKRGQNVTFRCDPISEHNRLYWYRQTLGQGPEFLTYFQNEAQLEKSRLLSDRFSAERPKGSFSTLEIQRTEQGDSAMYLCASSPTGGARAFFGQGTRLTVV.